This TCR beta chain is from a study of post-analysis software for immune sequencing data. For the study at large: Relapsing-remitting, secondary progressive and progressive-relapsing courses of multiple sclerosis were included.

The TCR beta cDNA libraries contained unique molecular identifiers. Input populations of roughly 0.9 to 10 million T cells gave rise to approximately 500,000 cDNA molecules. TCRdb processed the PCR reads anew with MiXCR; each CDR3 protein has one entry. Of under 200,000 distinct CDR3 sequences listed, 29% are singletons. V shed 0 bases and J 8 bases; nucleotides not matched to a gene: 11. Germline values: CDR1 KGHDR, CDR2 SFDVKD. This CDR3 region has 16 residues. With regard to this clonotype: Its antigen remains unknown.

Whole-study findings and limits: People with multiple sclerosis had a significantly lower normalized Chao1 diversity than controls did. Higher frequency in patients than in controls was seen for a handful of TRBV segments, with TRBV5-6, TRBV5-1 and TRBV20-1 among them. Strong co-clustering by F measure was seen for same-batch samples.

Sequencing used blood. This TCR came from a girl aged 2-17 years with multiple sclerosis. J is TRBJ1-2 and V is TRBV24-1, with TRBD1 matching 7 bases. CDR3 sequence: CATSDLQSTGVYGYTF. CDR3 nucleotides: TGTGCCACCAGTGATTTGCAATCTACAGGGGTCTACGGCTACACCTTC.